The entry below describes one T cell receptor beta chain. Sequencing used immunoSEQ multiplex PCR; TCRdb keeps in-frame clones, though not all of them. The data contain fewer than 350,000 clones, around nine tenths of them singletons. This sample stems from a study of blood T cell repertoires in COVID-19. In the study overall: Samples representing acute and convalescent COVID-19 were sourced from the United States, Italy and Spain.

This TCR was sampled from a woman aged 40 to 49 who had recovered from COVID-19. Sequencing used PBMCs or T cells enriched from blood (not recorded which).

CDR3 protein: CASSQGMGAGAGNEQFF. CDR3 DNA sequence: TGCGCCAGCAGCCAAGGGATGGGAGCGGGAGCGGGAAATGAGCAGTTCTTC. This chain links TRBV4-3 with TRBJ2-1; 8 bases are a match to TRBD2. V trimming: 1 base; J trimming: 7 bases; junction bases outside the gene matches: 12. Germline V gene lookup returns CDR1 LGHNA and CDR2 YSLEER. This CDR3 contains 17 residues.